This T cell receptor beta chain was obtained from a study of cytomegalovirus exposure and HLA in healthy donors. Whole-study findings and limits: The listing of about 150 TCR beta chains classed them as cytomegalovirus-associated. Among immune exposure information, only CMV serostatus was available.

At collection, donors were nominally healthy, but unrecorded immune exposures were probable. Germline values: CDR1 SGHAT, CDR2 FQDESV (reference sequence). V dropped 5 bases and J dropped 4 bases, with 17 bases sitting between them. The CDR3 totals 16 residues. This clone was picked up one time. Its antigen is unidentified. Vbeta (60) and Jbeta (13) primers were used in the PCR. Some clones are missing from TCRdb's copy, which holds only in-frame ones; the method was immunoSEQ multiplex PCR. The data show around 160,000 clones, around 75% seen once. Sequenced sample: PBMCs. This rearrangement joins TRBV11-1 to TRBJ2-2; D may be TRBD2 (6 bases). The receptor was derived from a man aged 18 to 35 in good health and CMV-seropositive. CDR3 protein: CASSLGGPLTTGELFF. DNA of the CDR3: TGTGCCAGCAGCCTGGGGGGACCGTTAACCACCGGGGAGCTGTTTTTT.